Each of the 28 T cell receptor beta chains below was sequenced from the same sample in a study of glioma-infiltrating T cells after dendritic cell vaccination. The assay was immunoSEQ multiplex PCR, and TCRdb's table has in-frame clones only and misses some. The data contain fewer than 25,000 clones, about four fifths of them singletons. The specimen comprised blood, sampled before dendritic cell vaccination. The receptor source for this set is a human donor with glioblastoma.

The gene calls are TRBV28 and TRBJ2-5; the D gene is possibly TRBD2 (6 bases). Germline values: CDR1 MDHEN, CDR2 SYDVKM. Trimming shortened V by 6 bases and J by 5 bases, and 16 bases separated the two germline ends. The CDR3 totals 14 residues. The CDR3 loop is CASRAGTQGETQYF. The CDR3 nucleotides read TGTGCCAGCAGAGCCGGGACTCAAGGGGAGACCCAGTACTTC.

V is TRBV30 and J is TRBJ2-3; weak D call: TRBD2 (6 bases). This CDR3 is built from 14 residues. Trimming took off 3 bases at V and 1 base at J, with 11 bases between the two ends. Germline CDR1 reads GTSNPN; CDR2 reads SVGIG (reference sequence). The CDR3 coding sequence is TGTGCCTGGAGCGGGAGTTTGGGCACAGATACGCAGTATTTT. This sequence encodes CAWSGSLGTDTQYF.

This rearrangement joins TRBV5-1 to TRBJ1-3, with TRBD1 as a possible D gene (5 bases). In germline, CDR1 is SGHRS, CDR2 YFSETQ. The CDR3 length is 14 residues. Trimming pared 0 bases from V and 1 base from J, leaving 5 bases between. This chain's CDR3 is CASSLAGSGNTIYF. CDR3 DNA sequence: TGCGCCAGCAGCTTGGCAGGGTCTGGAAACACCATATATTTT.

This chain connects TRBV28 to TRBJ1-4, with 9 positions matching TRBD1. With V trimmed by 5 bases and J by 8 bases, 9 bases remained unmatched. The germline V gene has CDR1 MDHEN and CDR2 SYDVKM. The CDR3 is made up of 15 amino acids. As DNA, the CDR3 is TGTGCCAGCAGTCCCGGGACAGGGTGGTCCGAAAAACTGTTTTTT. Encoded protein: CASSPGTGWSEKLFF. Filled out from reference TRBV28 and TRBJ1-4, the complete variable domain reads DVKVTQSSRYLVKRTGEKVFLECVQDMDHENMFWYRQDPGLGLRLIYFSYDVKMKEKGDIPEGYSVSREKKERFSLILESASTNQTSMYLCASSPGTGWSEKLFFGSGTQLSVL.

The chain joins TRBV11-2 to TRBJ1-1, with D possibly matching TRBD1 (6 bases). Trimming took 4 bases from V and 7 from J, leaving 10 bases between them. There are 12 residues in the CDR3. Germline V gene data show CDR1 as SGHAT and CDR2 as FQNNGV. The CDR3 DNA reads TGTGCCAGCAGCTCGAACAGGGATGAAGCTTTCTTT. This codes for CASSSNRDEAFF.

V is TRBV2 and J is TRBJ1-4; a weak D match, TRBD1 (6 bases). The length of the CDR3 is 19 residues. Per germline, CDR1 SNHLY and CDR2 FYNNEI. The V end was cut by 2 bases, the J end by 0 bases, with 19 bases between. The CDR3 region is CASSECGGHPDSTNEKLFF. The CDR3 nucleotides read TGTGCCAGCAGTGAATGCGGGGGACACCCTGATTCAACTAATGAAAAACTGTTTTTT.

This rearrangement joins TRBV29-1 to TRBJ2-7; a possible D gene is TRBD2 (6 bases). The germline V and J ends were trimmed by 1 base and 2 bases, with 6 bases remaining between them. Germline V gene lookup returns CDR1 SQVTM and CDR2 ANQGSEA. The CDR3 is made up of 12 amino acids. CDR3 residues: CSVEGLAYEQYF. The CDR3 DNA follows: TGCAGCGTTGAAGGACTAGCCTACGAGCAGTACTTC.

V is TRBV5-6 and J is TRBJ1-1, with TRBD1 identical over 8 bases. The trim removed 4 bases at V and 4 bases at J, leaving 9 bases unmatched. This CDR3 has 15 amino acids. Looked up from germline, CDR1 is SGHDT and CDR2 is YYEEEE. The CDR3 sequence is CASSALTGVPTEAFF. The DNA of the CDR3 is TGTGCCAGCAGCGCCCTGACAGGGGTGCCCACTGAAGCTTTCTTT.

The CDR3 protein is CASSPRTGGAGYEQYF. The CDR3 bases are TGCGCCAGCAGCCCCAGGACAGGGGGCGCAGGATACGAGCAGTACTTC. This chain connects TRBV4-1 to TRBJ2-7; 11 bases fit TRBD1. J was trimmed by 4 bases and V by 4 bases; bases with no gene match: 9. The CDR3 is 16 amino acids. Germline CDR1 is MGHRA and CDR2 is YSYEKL.

This chain links TRBV9 with TRBJ2-2, with 13 bases matching TRBD2. The CDR3 runs 16 residues. The junction had 4 bases not matched to a gene; V was cut back by 4 bases and J by 4 bases. Looked up from germline, CDR1 is SGDLS and CDR2 is YYNGEE. The CDR3 protein is CASSLGLAGPTGELFF. DNA of the CDR3: TGTGCCAGCAGCCTGGGACTAGCGGGACCCACCGGGGAGCTGTTTTTT.

The chain combines TRBV4-1 with TRBJ2-2, with TRBD2 matching over 9 bases. The length of the CDR3 is 17 residues. V trimming: 4 bases; J trimming: 5 bases; junction bases outside the gene matches: 11. Germline V gives CDR1 MGHRA, CDR2 YSYEKL. DNA for the CDR3: TGCGCCAGCAGCCCTTTTCTTTCCGGACTAGCGACCGGGGAGCTGTTTTTT. This gives the protein CASSPFLSGLATGELFF.

This sequence joins TRBV9 and TRBJ2-1; D is perhaps TRBD2 (6 bases). CDR3 length: 18 residues. CDR1 is SGDLS and CDR2 is YYNGEE in the germline V gene. V lost 0 bases and J lost 1, with 17 bases in between. The CDR3 sequence is CASSVVSSGSGSYNEQFF. Here the CDR3 DNA reads TGTGCCAGCAGCGTAGTGTCCTCCGGGAGTGGTTCCTACAATGAGCAGTTCTTC.

The chain has TRBV30 and TRBJ2-1, with D unclear. This CDR3 comprises 12 residues. CDR1 GTSNPN and CDR2 SVGIG come from the germline V gene (reference sequence). Trimming took 3 bases from V and 2 from J, leaving 5 bases between them. As DNA, the CDR3 is TGTGCCTGGAGAACAGCCTACAATGAGCAGTTCTTC. Translated, it gives CAWRTAYNEQFF. Full variable domain (outside the CDR3, taken from reference TRBV30 and TRBJ2-1): SQTIHQWPATLVQPVGSPLSLECTVEGTSNPNLYWYRQAAGRGLQLLFYSVGIGQISSEVPQNLSASRPQDRQFILSSKKLLLSDSGFYLCAWRTAYNEQFFGPGTRLTVL.

The V and J genes are TRBV2 and TRBJ1-5; unclear D gene. CDR1 is SNHLY, CDR2 FYNNEI, per germline. The V and J ends lost 8 bases and 3 bases respectively, with 5 bases between them. This CDR3 is 11 amino acids long. The CDR3 loop is CASRFNQPQHF. The CDR3 DNA reads as TGTGCCAGCCGGTTCAATCAGCCCCAGCATTTT.

The rearrangement uses TRBV7-9 and TRBJ2-3; 8 bases line up with TRBD2. The CDR3 contains 17 residues. Germline loops: CDR1 SEHNR, CDR2 FQNEAQ (reference sequence). The V segment lost 2 bases and the J segment 4 bases; nucleotides outside the gene matches: 11. Here the CDR3 DNA reads TGTGCCAGCAGCTTAATGCGGGAGGTTTGGCTCCCAGATACGCAGTATTTT. As protein: CASSLMREVWLPDTQYF. Supplemented by reference TRBV7-9 and TRBJ2-3, the full variable domain reads DTGVSQNPRHKITKRGQNVTFRCDPISEHNRLYWYRQTLGQGPEFLTYFQNEAQLEKSRLLSDRFSAERPKGSFSTLEIQRTEQGDSAMYLCASSLMREVWLPDTQYFGPGTRLTVL.

The J gene is TRBJ2-2, the V gene TRBV19, with 9 bases identical to TRBD1. V shed 5 bases and J 3 bases; nucleotides not matched to a gene: 10. This CDR3 region has 17 residues. In germline, CDR1 is LNHDA, CDR2 SQIVND (reference sequence). This chain's CDR3 is CASSSPTGGAYTGELFF. CDR3 DNA: TGTGCCAGTAGTTCACCTACAGGGGGCGCCTACACCGGGGAGCTGTTTTTT.

The chain recombines TRBV5-4 with TRBJ2-7, with 9 bases that match TRBD2. CDR3 length equals 16 residues. Losses at the gene ends were 3 bases for V and 1 base for J; bases not matched to a gene: 8. Germline V gene data show CDR1 as SGHNT and CDR2 as YYREEE (reference sequence). CDR3 nucleotide sequence: TGTGCCAGCAGCTCGCCGGGTAGCGGGAGTTCCTACGAGCAGTACTTC. Its translation is CASSSPGSGSSYEQYF. The whole variable domain, filled in from reference TRBV5-4 and TRBJ2-7, reads ETGVTQSPTHLIKTRGQQVTLRCSSQSGHNTVSWYQQALGQGPQFIFQYYREEENGRGNFPPRFSGLQFPNYSSELNVNALELDDSALYLCASSSPGSGSSYEQYFGPGTRLTVT.

J is TRBJ2-1 and V is TRBV7-9; TRBD2 matches at 9 bases. V shed 5 bases, J shed 7 bases, and the junction held 9 bases outside the gene matches. The CDR3 totals 15 residues. Germline V gene lookup returns CDR1 SEHNR and CDR2 FQNEAQ (reference sequence). The CDR3 loop is CASSPAAGGRNEQFF. CDR3 nucleotides: TGTGCCAGCAGCCCTGCAGCGGGAGGTAGGAATGAGCAGTTCTTC.

The chain is built from TRBV18 and TRBJ2-7; unclear D gene. This CDR3 spans 13 amino acids. Trimming left V 0 bases short and J 5 bases short, with 8 bases between. Looked up from germline, CDR1 is KGHSH and CDR2 is LQKENI. In DNA, the CDR3 is TGTGCCAGCTCACCACCTCCGGTCCACGAGCAGTACTTC. Translated: CASSPPPVHEQYF.

The chain carries TRBV7-6 and TRBJ2-1, with TRBD2 identical over 10 bases. This CDR3 spans 16 amino acids. Germline V lookup: CDR1 SGHVS, CDR2 FNYEAQ. Trimming took 1 base from V and 4 from J; bases not matched to a gene: 4. DNA of the CDR3: TGTGCCAGCAGCTTAGGGACTAGCGGTGGGTACAATGAGCAGTTCTTC. It translates to CASSLGTSGGYNEQFF.

This chain joins TRBV7-2 and TRBJ2-3, with D possibly being TRBD1 (6 bases). This CDR3 has 15 amino acids. Deletions cut 8 bases from V and 3 bases from J, with 18 bases between. Germline assignment: CDR1 SGHTA and CDR2 FQGNSA. The chain's CDR3 is CASQGQLVGTDTQYF. CDR3 nucleotide sequence: TGTGCCAGCCAGGGACAACTTGTAGGGACAGATACGCAGTATTTT.

This clone was observed a few times. The CDR3 nucleotides are TGTGCCAGCAGTTTGGGACAGTGGTACACTGAAGCTTTCTTT. This encodes CASSLGQWYTEAFF. The chain has TRBV28 and TRBJ1-1, with TRBD1 identical over 7 bases. In germline, CDR1 is MDHEN, CDR2 SYDVKM. Trimming at V came to 3 bases and at J to 3 bases, leaving 4 bases not matched to a gene. This CDR3 spans 14 amino acids.

J is TRBJ2-1 and V is TRBV28, with 8 bases fitting TRBD2. The CDR3 has 17 amino acids. The junction had 14 bases not matched to a gene; V was cut back by 3 bases and J by 7 bases. CDR1 is MDHEN, CDR2 SYDVKM, per germline. CDR3 protein: CASSFPPGTRTKNEQFF. Written as DNA, the CDR3 is TGTGCCAGCAGTTTTCCCCCCGGGACTAGAACCAAGAATGAGCAGTTCTTC.

The genes are TRBV20-1 and TRBJ1-1; weak D call: TRBD1 (5 bases). CDR1 DFQATT and CDR2 SNEGSKA come from the germline V gene (reference sequence). The CDR3 length is 11 residues. Trimming cost V 4 bases and J 4 bases, with 7 bases left between them. In DNA, the CDR3 is TGCAGTGCTATGGGGGGCACTGAAGCTTTCTTT. It translates to CSAMGGTEAFF.

This clone was recorded only once. The chain has TRBV30 and TRBJ2-4, with TRBD2 as a possible D gene (7 bases). CDR3 size: 15 residues. Germline V gene sequence: CDR1 GTSNPN, CDR2 SVGIG (reference sequence). Deletions cut 4 bases from V and 4 bases from J, with 17 bases between. The CDR3 is CAWKVGGAEKNIQYF. The DNA of the CDR3 is TGTGCCTGGAAGGTAGGGGGGGCAGAAAAAAACATTCAGTACTTC.

The V and J genes are TRBV7-3 and TRBJ2-7, with 11 bases identical to TRBD1. The V segment lost 5 bases and the J segment 5 bases; nucleotides outside the gene matches: 8. Germline values: CDR1 SGHTA, CDR2 FQGTGA. This CDR3 spans 15 amino acids. CDR3 loop: CASSKDRGQVDEQYF. DNA for the CDR3: TGTGCCAGCAGCAAGGACAGGGGGCAGGTGGACGAGCAGTACTTC.

The genes are TRBV28 and TRBJ2-1; 8 bases agree with TRBD2. There are 14 residues in the CDR3. V shed 7 bases, J shed 6 bases, and the junction held 8 bases outside the gene matches. Per germline, CDR1 MDHEN and CDR2 SYDVKM. The DNA for the CDR3 is TGTGCCAGCACCCCGGGGGGGGGCTTCAATGAGCAGTTCTTC. Its translation: CASTPGGGFNEQFF.

This clone was seen a few times. The CDR3 DNA follows: TGTGCCAGCAGCCGACGCAGGGACTCCGCCGGGTACGAGCAGTACTTC. Encoded protein: CASSRRRDSAGYEQYF. J is TRBJ2-7 and V is TRBV4-2; weak D call: TRBD2 (6 bases). The CDR3 is 16 amino acids. Trimming pared 4 bases from V and 4 bases from J, leaving 20 bases between. Germline CDR1 and CDR2: LGHNA and YNFKEQ.